Listed below are T cell receptor beta chains from one sample, sequenced in a study of blood T cell repertoires in COVID-19. Profiling relied on immunoSEQ multiplex PCR, and the TCRdb table lists in-frame clones only, not all of them. The sample carries about 260,000 clones, about 87% recorded once. The sequenced sample was PBMCs or T cells enriched from blood (not recorded which). These receptors were collected from a woman in her forties with acute COVID-19. The CDR3 runs from the conserved cysteine through the conserved F or W. A D gene is named only where the DNA matches it firmly. Rows give clone size only sometimes, using once, few, many, or a class for an expanded clone.

V gene	J gene	D gene	clone size	CDR3 DNA	CDR3 protein
TRBV13	TRBJ2-7	-	-	TGTGCCAGCAGCTTTAAGGACAGCTCCTACGAGCAGTACTTC	CASSFKDSSYEQYF
TRBV6-1	TRBJ2-3	-	-	TGTGCCAGCAGTGAAGTCGGGAGCACAGATACGCAGTATTTT	CASSEVGSTDTQYF
TRBV6-2/TRBV6-3	TRBJ1-6	-	few	TGTGCCAGCAGCTCAGATACGTCCTATAATTCACCCCTCCACTTT	CASSSDTSYNSPLHF
TRBV19	TRBJ1-1	-	-	TGTGCCAGTAGTCCTACGGGAATTGGCACTGAAGCTTTCTTT	CASSPTGIGTEAFF
TRBV6-5	TRBJ1-6	-	-	TGTGCCAGCAGTCTAGGGGGATCACCCCTCCACTTT	CASSLGGSPLHF
TRBV19	TRBJ1-6	-	-	TGTGCCAGTAAAAAGGAAGGGGATTATAATTCACCCCTCCACTTT	CASKKEGDYNSPLHF
TRBV11-3	TRBJ2-1	-	-	TGTGCCAGCAGCTTAGCGGGAGAAATAAATGAGCAGTTCTTC	CASSLAGEINEQFF
TRBV7-3	TRBJ2-3	-	-	TGTGCCAGCAGCTCCGTCGGAGGAACCCGCTCAGATACGCAGTATTTT	CASSSVGGTRSDTQYF
TRBV19	TRBJ2-1	TRBD2	-	TGTGCCAGTAGGGGACTAGCGGGAGATGGGCGCGATGAGCAGTTCTTC	CASRGLAGDGRDEQFF
TRBV18	TRBJ2-3	TRBD2	-	TGTGCCAGCTCCCCCGGTCTGGGGAGGGACACAGATACGCAGTATTTT	CASSPGLGRDTDTQYF
TRBV5-1	TRBJ1-6	TRBD1	-	TGCGCCAGCAGCCGGACAGGGTCCGCACCCCTCCACTTT	CASSRTGSAPLHF
TRBV15	TRBJ1-2	TRBD1	-	TGTGCCACCAGCAGAGAGGGGGGCAGGGGGCTCTTTTATGGCTACACCTTC	CATSREGGRGLFYGYTF
TRBV27	TRBJ2-1	TRBD2	-	TGTGCCAGCAGTACCGGACTAGCGGGTCCGTTCTTC	CASSTGLAGPFF
TRBV28	TRBJ1-1	-	-	TGTGCCAGCAGTACCCACGGGGGTGGCACTGAAGCTTTCTTT	CASSTHGGGTEAFF
TRBV5-6	TRBJ2-5	TRBD2	-	TGTGCCAGCAGCTTGCGCCAGCGGGAGATTCAAGAGACCCAGTACTTC	CASSLRQREIQETQYF
TRBV7-2	TRBJ2-7	-	-	TGTGCCAGCAGCCGTACAGGATACGAGCAGTACTTC	CASSRTGYEQYF
TRBV27	TRBJ1-1	-	-	TGTGCCAGCAGCCCCATAACAGGATTGAGAACTGAAGCTTTCTTT	CASSPITGLRTEAFF
TRBV19	TRBJ1-4	-	-	TGTGCCAGTAGACCATGGCTGGTAACTAATGAAAAACTGTTTTTT	CASRPWLVTNEKLFF
TRBV11-2	TRBJ1-6	-	-	TGTGCCAGCAGCGTAGTGGGCGGGTCACCCCTCCACTTT	CASSVVGGSPLHF
TRBV30	TRBJ1-6	-	few	TGTGCCTGGAGATGGGGGGGTGGATATAATTCACCCCTCCACTTT	CAWRWGGGYNSPLHF
TRBV10-1	TRBJ2-3	TRBD2	-	TGCGCCAGCAGTGACCCGGGACTAGCGGGAATGGGAACAGATACGCAGTATTTT	CASSDPGLAGMGTDTQYF
TRBV27	TRBJ1-6	-	-	TGTGCCAGCAGTTTAACCCAGGGGCGAAATAATTCACCCCTCCACTTT	CASSLTQGRNNSPLHF
TRBV27	TRBJ2-1	TRBD2	-	TGTGCCAGCAGAACGGGAGGGAGGTACAATGAGCAGTTCTTC	CASRTGGRYNEQFF
TRBV20-1	TRBJ1-1	-	-	TGCAGTGCTAGTCCCCGGGCCCACTCTGACTACCTTGAAGCTTTCTTT	CSASPRAHSDYLEAFF
TRBV18	TRBJ1-1	-	-	TGTGCCAGCTCACGGGCCGGACAGATAACCACTGAAGCTTTCTTT	CASSRAGQITTEAFF
TRBV6-1	TRBJ2-5	TRBD1	-	TGTGCCAGCAGTGACCGGGACAGGGGGCAGGAGACCCAGTACTTC	CASSDRDRGQETQYF
TRBV9	TRBJ2-3	-	-	TGTGCCAGCAGCGTAGGCCGGAGTACGCAGTATTTT	CASSVGRSTQYF
TRBV7-2	TRBJ1-1	-	-	TGTGCCAGCAGCCCGATGGGGGGAATGGCTGAAGCTTTCTTT	CASSPMGGMAEAFF
TRBV2	TRBJ1-2	TRBD1	once	TGTGCCAGCAGACTGACAGGGGAGGGAGGCTACACCTTC	CASRLTGEGGYTF
TRBV5-1	TRBJ2-1	TRBD2	-	TGCGCCAGCAATCTCGCGGGAGGGTCCTACAATGAGCAGTTCTTC	CASNLAGGSYNEQFF
TRBV9	TRBJ2-1	TRBD2	-	TGTGCCAGCAGCGTAGGGTTTAGCGGGAGGCGGCACAATGAGCAGTTCTTC	CASSVGFSGRRHNEQFF
TRBV2	TRBJ1-5	TRBD1	-	TGTGCCAGCAGCCCAAACCGGGACAGGTTTCAGCCCCAGCATTTT	CASSPNRDRFQPQHF
TRBV27	TRBJ1-4	-	once	TGTGCCAGCAGTTTTTCAACGACTGGGGAAAAACTGTTTTTT	CASSFSTTGEKLFF
TRBV11-3	TRBJ1-1	-	-	TGTGCCAGCAGCTTAAATGCGGGGAACACTGAAGCTTTCTTT	CASSLNAGNTEAFF
TRBV10-1	TRBJ2-1	-	-	TGCGCCAGCAGTGAGGCCGGGACTTTGGCTTACAATGAGCAGTTCTTC	CASSEAGTLAYNEQFF
TRBV6-2/TRBV6-3	TRBJ1-1	-	-	TGTGCCAGCAGCCCTCCCACAGGGTTCGCGGGGAACACTGAAGCTTTCTTT	CASSPPTGFAGNTEAFF
TRBV12-5	TRBJ1-1	-	-	TGTGCTAGTGGTTTGGGCCCAGAAGTAAACACTGAAGCTTTCTTT	CASGLGPEVNTEAFF
TRBV9	TRBJ1-3	-	-	TGTGCCTCAAGTGGGGGGGTTTCTGGAAACACCATATATTTT	CASSGGVSGNTIYF
TRBV2	TRBJ1-2	-	-	TGTGCCAGCAGTGTGGGCGTCGGCTACACCTTC	CASSVGVGYTF
TRBV3-1/TRBV3-2	TRBJ1-6	TRBD1	-	TGTGCCAGCAGCCAAGGACAGGGGGCATCACCCCTCCACTTT	CASSQGQGASPLHF
TRBV7-9	TRBJ2-5	-	-	TGTGCCAGCAGCTTCGCGTTGGAGACCCAGTACTTC	CASSFALETQYF
TRBV7-8	TRBJ2-1	TRBD2	-	TGTGCCAGCAGCTTTGGCTCCGGGACTAGCGGATACAATGAGCAGTTCTTC	CASSFGSGTSGYNEQFF
TRBV2	TRBJ1-5	-	-	TGTGCCAGCAGTCGGGAAAGCCTTAGCAATCAGCCCCAGCATTTT	CASSRESLSNQPQHF
TRBV11-2	TRBJ2-5	TRBD2	-	TGTGCCAGCAGCTTAGAAAGGACTAGCGGGATGGGGACCCAGTACTTC	CASSLERTSGMGTQYF
TRBV18	TRBJ1-4	TRBD1	-	TGTGCCAGCTCACCATCCTGGAGAGACAGGGGGCCAATGAATGAAAAACTGTTTTTT	CASSPSWRDRGPMNEKLFF
TRBV19	TRBJ2-1	-	-	TGTGCCAGTAGTGTTATATCCTACAATGAGCAGTTCTTC	CASSVISYNEQFF
TRBV19	TRBJ2-1	TRBD2	-	TGTGCCAGTAGTATACTAGCGGGAAGGTCCTCTGAGCAGTTCTTC	CASSILAGRSSEQFF
TRBV6-2/TRBV6-3	TRBJ1-5	TRBD1	-	TGTGCCAGCAGCGCTGGCAGGGGGCGAATGAGCAATCAGCCCCAGCATTTT	CASSAGRGRMSNQPQHF
TRBV11-3	TRBJ2-3	TRBD2	-	TGTGCCAGCAGCATCGGGACTAGCGGGAAGGGTACAGATACGCAGTATTTT	CASSIGTSGKGTDTQYF
TRBV6-6	TRBJ1-2	TRBD1	-	TGTGCCAGCAGTGCAGACAGGGCTACATGGAGGGGCTACACCTTC	CASSADRATWRGYTF
TRBV18	TRBJ2-7	TRBD1	-	TGTGCCAGCTCACCACCGGGACAGGTAATGAGGGAGCAGTACTTC	CASSPPGQVMREQYF
TRBV2	TRBJ1-1	-	once	TGTGCCAGCAGGGGACAGAACACTGAAGCTTTCTTT	CASRGQNTEAFF
TRBV7-9	TRBJ1-1	TRBD1	-	TGTGCCAGCAGCCGACGGACAGGGGGCGACACTGAAGCTTTCTTT	CASSRRTGGDTEAFF